The 29 T cell receptor beta chains below were found in one sample sequenced in a study of T-cell memory formation after mild COVID-19. TCRdb redid the calling of the 5' RACE reads with MiXCR, one entry per CDR3 protein. Here the sample spans 140,000 to 150,000 distinct CDR3 sequences, around 25% being singletons. The sequenced sample consisted of PBMCs or a T cell subset sorted from them (not recorded which). The receptors originated from an adult woman who had mild COVID-19 (a few samples of this study predate the infection). Cell type and time point are not known.

The chain uses TRBV29-1 and TRBJ2-1; 8 positions agree with TRBD2. V gave up 6 bases and J gave up 5 bases; unmatched junction bases: 6. Germline CDR1 SQVTM, CDR2 ANQGSEA. The CDR3 totals 13 residues. CDR3 in amino acids: CSVLLAVNNEQFF. The CDR3 DNA reads TGCAGCGTCTTACTAGCGGTAAACAATGAGCAGTTCTTC.

CDR3 loop: CASSITLAGTGELFF. The DNA of the CDR3 is TGTGCCAGTAGTATAACCCTAGCCGGCACCGGGGAGCTGTTTTTT. The V gene is TRBV19, the J gene TRBJ2-2, with D possibly TRBD2 on 5 matching bases. The CDR3 loop spans 15 amino acids. CDR1 and CDR2 (germline): LNHDA, SQIVND (reference sequence). V was clipped by 2 bases and J by 4 bases, with 11 bases between them.

This chain joins TRBV2 and TRBJ1-5; D might be TRBD1 (5 bases). The ends were cut back, 3 bases at V and 6 bases at J, with 15 bases in the middle. Germline V gene lookup returns CDR1 SNHLY and CDR2 FYNNEI. The CDR3 has 15 residues. Written as DNA, the CDR3 is TGTGCCAGCAGTGAGGGGCAGGGAAGAGGTCAGCCCCAGCATTTT. Translating it yields CASSEGQGRGQPQHF.

The chain links TRBV6-2 or TRBV6-3 to TRBJ2-6; D gene unclear. CDR3 length: 14 residues. The germline CDR1 and CDR2 sequences are MNHEY and SVGEGT. V shed 6 bases and J shed 0 bases, with 6 bases lying between them. The CDR3 sequence is CASSESSGANVLTF. The CDR3 DNA reads TGTGCCAGCAGCGAGAGCTCTGGGGCCAACGTCCTGACTTTC.

The table lists this clonotype with a few counts. J is TRBJ2-1 and V is TRBV4-3, with 8 nucleotides matching TRBD2. The V and J ends lost 6 bases and 8 bases, in that order; junction bases with no gene match: 9. This CDR3 has 14 residues. Germline loops: CDR1 LGHNA, CDR2 YSLEER. The CDR3 is CASRTSETVDEQFF. As DNA, the CDR3 is TGCGCCAGCAGGACTAGCGAGACAGTGGATGAGCAGTTCTTC.

This sequence joins TRBV4-1 and TRBJ2-3; 10 bases map to TRBD2. Losses at the gene ends were 5 bases for V and 5 bases for J; bases not matched to a gene: 7. Germline V gives CDR1 MGHRA, CDR2 YSYEKL. The CDR3 is 15 residues long. CDR3 DNA sequence: TGCGCCAGCAGCTTCCGGCTAGCGGGAGAAGATACGCAGTATTTT. Translated: CASSFRLAGEDTQYF.

V and J are TRBV7-2 and TRBJ1-1; D gene uncertain. Germline V gene data show CDR1 as SGHTA and CDR2 as FQGNSA. The CDR3 covers 15 residues. Between the trimmed V and J ends, which lost 1 base and 0 bases, there was a span of 9 bases. CDR3 in DNA: TGTGCCAGCAGCTTAGAGACGGTTTTGAACACTGAAGCTTTCTTT. This sequence encodes CASSLETVLNTEAFF.

The chain carries TRBV7-9 and TRBJ1-1; unclear D gene. The CDR3 totals 12 residues. Germline CDR1 is SEHNR and CDR2 is FQNEAQ (reference sequence). The V gene lost 7 bases and the J gene lost 5 bases, with 11 bases spanning the gap. The CDR3 sequence is CASTRPRTEAFF. For the CDR3, the DNA is TGTGCCAGCACCCGTCCCAGGACTGAAGCTTTCTTT.

The J gene is TRBJ1-1, the V gene TRBV7-3, with D hard to call. Deletions cut 6 bases from V and 1 base from J, with 12 bases between. This CDR3 is 14 amino acids long. Germline CDR1 SGHTA, CDR2 FQGTGA. This CDR3 is CASRPRRPNTEAFF. CDR3 DNA: TGTGCCAGCAGGCCCCGGAGACCGAACACTGAAGCTTTCTTT.

This chain links TRBV25-1 with TRBJ1-1, with D hard to call. Trimming removed 4 bases at V and 1 base at J, with 16 bases between. Germline CDR1 MGHDK, CDR2 SYGVNS. The CDR3 extends over 16 amino acids. CDR3 nucleotide sequence: TGTGCCAGCAGTGCCCCTCCGAGGTACGGGAACACTGAAGCTTTCTTT. It translates to CASSAPPRYGNTEAFF. Filled out from reference TRBV25-1 and TRBJ1-1, the complete variable domain reads EADIYQTPRYLVIGTGKKITLECSQTMGHDKMYWYQQDPGMELHLIHYSYGVNSTEKGDLSSESTVSRIRTEHFPLTLESARPSHTSQYLCASSAPPRYGNTEAFFGQGTRLTVV.

This clonotype was found a few times. V and J are TRBV7-3 and TRBJ1-2, with TRBD1 matching 8 bases. V was pared by 5 bases and J by 4 bases, with 12 bases of the junction left unmatched. Germline V CDR1 and CDR2: SGHTA, FQGTGA. The CDR3 consists of 16 residues. CDR3 coding DNA: TGTGCCAGCAGCCCCTCGGGCAGGGGGCAAGTCTATGGCTACACCTTC. Residues: CASSPSGRGQVYGYTF.

The chain recombines TRBV20-1 with TRBJ2-7; D might be TRBD1 or TRBD2, each matching 5 bases. Per germline, CDR1 DFQATT and CDR2 SNEGSKA (reference sequence). The length of the CDR3 is 12 residues. Trimming cost V 5 bases and J 4 bases, with 12 bases left between them. The CDR3 reads CSAASGGYEQYF. Here the CDR3 DNA reads TGCAGTGCTGCTAGTGGGGGATACGAGCAGTACTTC.

The gene calls are TRBV6-2 or TRBV6-3 and TRBJ2-7, with D unresolved. This CDR3 comprises 12 residues. CDR1 and CDR2 (germline): MNHEY, SVGEGT. Trimming removed 2 bases at V and 3 bases at J, with 5 bases between. The CDR3 is CASSYGFYEQYF. In nucleotides, the CDR3 is TGTGCCAGCAGTTACGGCTTCTACGAGCAGTACTTC.

This clonotype was seen a few times. The chain recombines TRBV6-5 with TRBJ1-2; TRBD1 agrees at 8 bases. CDR3 size: 15 residues. V was clipped by 4 bases and J by 6 bases; unmatched bases: 10. Per germline, CDR1 MNHEY and CDR2 SVGAGI. CDR3 nucleotides: TGTGCCAGCAGTTCAGGAACGGGACAGGAGAATGGCTACACCTTC. Translated: CASSSGTGQENGYTF.

This clonotype was counted only a few times. The genes are TRBV7-2 and TRBJ2-3, with D unresolved. Germline V gene lookup returns CDR1 SGHTA and CDR2 FQGNSA. This CDR3 comprises 18 residues. The V end lost 5 bases, the J end lost 0 bases, and 21 bases lay between the germline ends. The CDR3, as DNA: TGTGCCAGCAGCCGAGTGACCGGAGCGAGGTTCAGCACAGATACGCAGTATTTT. Its translation: CASSRVTGARFSTDTQYF. Variable domain in full (rest from reference TRBV7-2 and TRBJ2-3): GAGVSQSPSNKVTEKGKDVELRCDPISGHTALYWYRQSLGQGLEFLIYFQGNSAPDKSGLPSDRFSAERTGGSVSTLTIQRTQQEDSAVYLCASSRVTGARFSTDTQYFGPGTRLTVL.

A word on this clonotype: Its ends do not fully match the called genes, so a read error is possible. This chain links TRBV14 with TRBJ1-2, with TRBD1 matching 7 bases. The germline gives CDR1 SGHDN, CDR2 FVKESK. The CDR3 length is 16 residues. In DNA form, the CDR3 reads TGTGCAAGCAGCCAAGATCAGGGGGAACCCAACTATGGCTACACCTTC. This gives the protein CASSQDQGEPNYGYTF.

The rearrangement uses TRBV20-1 and TRBJ2-1, with a possible D match to TRBD2 (6 bases). Trimming left V 6 bases short and J 0 bases short, with 12 bases between. There are 14 residues in the CDR3. CDR1 DFQATT and CDR2 SNEGSKA come from the germline V gene (reference sequence). CDR3 DNA: TGCAGTGCCCGGGAGCGGGCCTCCTACAATGAGCAGTTCTTC. Its protein is CSARERASYNEQFF.

As for this clonotype: This likely comes from a read error, as the CDR3 has no conserved phenylalanine or tryptophan at its end. The chain couples TRBV9 to TRBJ2-1, with D tentatively TRBD2 (5 bases). Germline CDR1 and CDR2: SGDLS and YYNGEE. V was shortened by 4 bases and J by 0 bases, with 14 bases between the two germline ends. This CDR3 spans 16 amino acids. CDR3: CASSNPSGLSYNEQFL. The CDR3 DNA sequence: TGTGCCAGCAGCAACCCCAGCGGACTCTCCTACAATGAGCAGTTCTTA.

The gene calls are TRBV7-9 and TRBJ2-2, with unresolved D. Germline assignment: CDR1 SEHNR and CDR2 FQNEAQ (reference sequence). CDR3 length equals 13 residues. V was shortened by 0 bases and J by 5 bases, with 4 bases between the two germline ends. The CDR3 DNA follows: TGTGCCAGCAGCTTAGCAGTTACCGGGGAGCTGTTTTTT. Translated: CASSLAVTGELFF.

The chain's CDR3 is CAWSVGGGSYGYTF. The CDR3 nucleotides are TGTGCCTGGAGTGTAGGTGGGGGGAGCTATGGCTACACCTTC. V is TRBV30 and J is TRBJ1-2; D is perhaps TRBD1 (5 bases). The CDR3 spans 14 residues. CDR1 is GTSNPN, CDR2 SVGIG, per germline (reference sequence). Between the trimmed V and J ends, which lost 0 bases and 4 bases, there was a span of 12 bases.

This clonotype occurred many times. This rearrangement joins TRBV3-1 to TRBJ2-1, with TRBD1 matching 9 bases. The CDR3 covers 17 residues. CDR1 is LGHDT and CDR2 is YNNKEL in the germline V gene (reference sequence). Unmatched junction bases numbered 7, after V lost 0 bases and J lost 4 bases. Written as DNA, the CDR3 is TGTGCCAGCAGCCAAGATGAGGGACAGGGCTATTACAATGAGCAGTTCTTC. As protein: CASSQDEGQGYYNEQFF.

CDR3 in DNA: TGTGCCAGCAGCCTTGGGGGGGGCGGGTTGGATACGCAGTATTTT. It is translated as CASSLGGGGLDTQYF. The chain has TRBV11-2 and TRBJ2-3; D perhaps matches TRBD2 (7 bases). Germline CDR1 and CDR2: SGHAT and FQNNGV. V gave up 5 bases and J gave up 6 bases, with 18 bases separating them. The CDR3 sequence is 15 residues long.

The rearrangement joins TRBV29-1 to TRBJ2-3; D may correspond to TRBD1 or TRBD2 (5 bases each). The CDR3 runs to 13 residues. Germline V lookup: CDR1 SQVTM, CDR2 ANQGSEA. Between the trimmed V and J ends, which lost 4 bases and 1 base, there was a span of 9 bases. The CDR3, as DNA: TGCAGCGTTGGGGACGGCGGCACAGATACGCAGTATTTT. This gives the protein CSVGDGGTDTQYF.

The rearrangement links TRBV5-1 to TRBJ2-7; no firm D call. Trimming shortened V by 0 bases and J by 3 bases, and 16 bases separated the two germline ends. Germline V gene sequence: CDR1 SGHRS, CDR2 YFSETQ. This CDR3 is 16 amino acids long. CDR3: CASSLATTELDYEQYF. The CDR3 DNA reads as TGCGCCAGCAGCTTGGCCACGACGGAGTTAGACTACGAGCAGTACTTC.

The genes are TRBV30 and TRBJ2-7, with D uncertain. This CDR3 comprises 13 residues. CDR1 is GTSNPN, CDR2 SVGIG, per germline (reference sequence). The V end lost 7 bases, the J end lost 7 bases, and 20 bases lay between the germline ends. CDR3 protein: CASSPVTPWEQYF. The CDR3 bases are TGTGCCTCTTCCCCCGTAACCCCTTGGGAGCAGTACTTC.

Of note for this clonotype: The junction does not match germline at one end; this may be a read error. V and J are TRBV20-1 and TRBJ2-7, with 14 bases fitting TRBD2. Germline CDR1 is DFQATT and CDR2 is SNEGSKA (reference sequence). This CDR3 comprises 11 residues. CDR3 DNA: TGCAGTGCTAGGGGACTAGCGGGAGTAGTCTTC. It is translated as CSARGLAGVVF.

The chain links TRBV12-3 or TRBV12-4 to TRBJ1-2; unclear D gene. There are 12 residues in the CDR3. Trimming removed 5 bases from V and 4 bases from J, with 8 bases in between. For the CDR3, the DNA is TGTGCCAGCAGTCCAAAATTCTATGGCTACACCTTC. This codes for CASSPKFYGYTF.

V usage is TRBV6-2 or TRBV6-3 and J usage is TRBJ2-4; D may be TRBD1 (5 bases). This CDR3 has 17 amino acids. Germline CDR1 is MNHEY and CDR2 is SVGEGT. Trimming removed 5 bases from V and 5 bases from J, with 22 bases in between. DNA for the CDR3: TGTGCCAGCAGTCCCATTGGACACGGTAGTGTTGAAAACATTCAGTACTTC. It is translated as CASSPIGHGSVENIQYF.

This clonotype has just a few counts. The J gene is TRBJ2-7, the V gene TRBV2; no clear D gene. CDR1 SNHLY and CDR2 FYNNEI come from the germline V gene. The CDR3 loop spans 13 amino acids. Trimming took off 4 bases at V and 2 bases at J, with 9 bases between the two ends. CDR3 DNA: TGTGCCAGCAGTGGGCTGGAGACCTACGAGCAGTACTTC. It encodes CASSGLETYEQYF.